This T cell receptor (beta chain) originates from a study of shared clonotypes between healthy human individuals. CDR1 and CDR2 from the germline V gene are GTSNPN and SVGIG (reference sequence). The CDR3 is made up of 16 amino acids. The germline V and J ends were trimmed by 0 bases and 1 base, with 13 bases remaining between them. Generated by immunoSEQ multiplex PCR, the TCRdb table keeps only in-frame clones and is missing some. The sample records approximately 500,000 clones, 95% to 97% being singletons. The TCR originated in a woman younger than 45 in good health. Sequenced material: naive CD4+ T cells sorted from blood. Subset noted: CD45RA+ positively selected. V is TRBV30 and J is TRBJ1-5; D is ambiguous. Written as DNA, the CDR3 is TGTGCCTGGAGTGTACTTGAGGAGCCCAGCAATCAGCCCCAGCATTTT. It yields the protein CAWSVLEEPSNQPQHF.